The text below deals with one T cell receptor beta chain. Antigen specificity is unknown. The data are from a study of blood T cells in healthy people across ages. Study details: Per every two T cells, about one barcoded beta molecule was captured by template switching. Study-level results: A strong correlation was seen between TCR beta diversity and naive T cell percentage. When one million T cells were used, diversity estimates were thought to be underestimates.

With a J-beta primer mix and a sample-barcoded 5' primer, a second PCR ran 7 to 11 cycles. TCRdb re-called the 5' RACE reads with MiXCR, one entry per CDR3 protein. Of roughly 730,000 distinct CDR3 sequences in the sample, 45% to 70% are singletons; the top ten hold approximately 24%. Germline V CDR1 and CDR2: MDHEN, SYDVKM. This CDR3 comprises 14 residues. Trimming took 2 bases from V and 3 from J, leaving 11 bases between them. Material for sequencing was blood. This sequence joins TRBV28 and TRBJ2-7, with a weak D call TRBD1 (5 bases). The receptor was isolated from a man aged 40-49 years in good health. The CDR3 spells CASSLMAGFYEQYF. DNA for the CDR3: TGTGCCAGCAGTTTAATGGCAGGGTTCTACGAGCAGTACTTC.